The 4 T cell receptor beta chains reported below all come from one sample, sequenced in a study of blood T cell repertoires in COVID-19. Assay used: immunoSEQ multiplex PCR; TCRdb lists only in-frame clones, some missing. Of around 450,000 clones listed, about 90% were seen once; the top ten hold roughly 0.72%. The sample consisted of PBMCs or T cells enriched from blood (not recorded which). The receptor set was obtained from a woman younger than 35 who had recovered from COVID-19.

This clone has more than one count but fewer than ten. This sequence joins TRBV12-3 or TRBV12-4 and TRBJ1-6; 8 bases agree with TRBD1. J lost 7 bases, V lost 4 bases, and 0 bases had no gene match. CDR3 length: 13 residues. The CDR3 is CASSWTGNSPLHF. The CDR3 region has the DNA TGTGCCAGCAGTTGGACAGGGAATTCACCCCTCCACTTT.

The V and J genes are TRBV11-2 and TRBJ2-4; D ambiguous. Germline V gives CDR1 SGHAT, CDR2 FQNNGV. Trimming took off 4 bases at V and 0 bases at J, with 4 bases between the two ends. This CDR3 comprises 13 residues. This chain's CDR3 is CASSSLAKNIQYF. The CDR3, as DNA: TGTGCCAGCAGCTCCCTAGCCAAAAACATTCAGTACTTC.

The J gene is TRBJ2-1, the V gene TRBV11-3, with D unclear. With 4 bases removed from V and 1 base from J, the gap between germline ends came to 11 bases. Germline CDR1 and CDR2: SGHNT and YENEEA. The CDR3 covers 15 residues. DNA for the CDR3: TGTGCCAGCAGCTCCCCACTCGGTTCCTACAATGAGCAGTTCTTC. Protein product: CASSSPLGSYNEQFF.

The V and J genes are TRBV3-1 (or the pseudogene TRBV3-2) and TRBJ2-2; the match to TRBD2 covers 9 bases. The CDR3 runs 16 residues. CDR1 is LGHDT, CDR2 YNNKEL, per germline (reference sequence). Trimming removed 4 bases from V and 0 bases from J; junction bases left unmatched: 3. CDR3 sequence reads: CASSLRGGANTGELFF. The CDR3 region has the DNA TGTGCCAGCAGCCTCCGCGGGGGGGCGAACACCGGGGAGCTGTTTTTT.